This TCR beta chain is from a study of blood T cell repertoires in COVID-19. Method: immunoSEQ multiplex PCR; TCRdb's copy keeps in-frame clones and lacks some. The repertoire holds about 34,000 clones, around 90% seen once, with 5.5% in the top ten. The V gene end was trimmed by 8 bases and the J gene end by 4 bases; junction bases not matched to a gene: 9. Germline V gives CDR1 SGHDT, CDR2 YYEEEE. CDR3 length: 15 amino acids. The V call is TRBV5-6, the J call TRBJ1-6, with 7 bases aligning to TRBD1. This receptor was obtained from a woman at least 80 years old with acute or convalescent COVID-19. The source material was peripheral blood. DNA for the CDR3: TGTGCCAGTAAAACAGGGGCCGGATATAATTCACCCCTCCACTTT. Translation: CASKTGAGYNSPLHF. Combining the CDR3 with reference TRBV5-6 and TRBJ1-6 gives the whole variable domain DAGVTQSPTHLIKTRGQQVTLRCSPKSGHDTVSWYQQALGQGPQFIFQYYEEEERQRGNFPDRFSGHQFPNYSSELNVNALLLGDSALYLCASKTGAGYNSPLHFGNGTRLTVT.